The 21 T cell receptor beta chains given below trace back to one sample, sequenced in a study of shared clonotypes between healthy human individuals. CD8 cells regarded as naive lacked CD45RO, were positively chosen for CCR7, and omitted terminally differentiated effector memory CD45RA+ cells. TCRdb keeps only in-frame clones here, not all; method: immunoSEQ multiplex PCR. The sample includes fewer than 800,000 clones, roughly 94% of them seen just once. Sequencing was done on a sample of naive CD8+ T cells sorted from blood. The origin of the receptors is a man aged 30-40 years in good health.

The genes are TRBV2 and TRBJ1-4; D perhaps matches TRBD1 (6 bases). Germline V gene sequence: CDR1 SNHLY, CDR2 FYNNEI. Trimming took 5 bases from V and 4 from J, leaving 11 bases between them. The CDR3 consists of 14 residues. Here the CDR3 DNA reads TGTGCCAGCAGTCGGGACACTGATAATGAAAAACTGTTTTTT. Its protein product is CASSRDTDNEKLFF.

This chain joins TRBV7-9 and TRBJ1-2; maybe TRBD1 (5 bases). The V and J ends lost 7 bases and 8 bases respectively, with 17 bases between them. The CDR3 runs 13 residues. Germline CDR1 reads SEHNR; CDR2 reads FQNEAQ (reference sequence). The CDR3 here is CASTTDTRAGYTF. The CDR3 DNA follows: TGTGCCAGCACCACGGACACACGGGCGGGCTACACCTTC.

The gene calls are TRBV10-3 and TRBJ2-7; TRBD2 aligns across 16 bases. Germline CDR1 ENHRY, CDR2 SYGVKD. The J segment lost 3 bases and the V segment lost 8 bases, leaving 16 bases of the junction unmatched. The CDR3 is 19 amino acids. Written as DNA, the CDR3 is TGTGCCATCGCCAGTGCAACCGGGACTAGCGGGAGGGACCTCTACGAGCAGTACTTC. Translation: CAIASATGTSGRDLYEQYF.

The rearrangement links TRBV6-6 to TRBJ2-1; the match to TRBD2 covers 9 bases. Germline V gives CDR1 MNHNY, CDR2 SVGAGI (reference sequence). The ends lost 3 bases at V and 3 bases at J; junction bases unmatched: 3. The CDR3 has 15 residues. The CDR3 DNA reads as TGTGCCAGCAGTTATTCGACTAGCGGCTACAATGAGCAGTTCTTC. This translates into CASSYSTSGYNEQFF.

V is TRBV28 and J is TRBJ2-3, with D uncertain. V was trimmed by 6 bases and J by 6 bases, leaving 13 bases between them. The CDR3 loop spans 13 amino acids. Per the germline V gene, CDR1 is MDHEN and CDR2 is SYDVKM. CDR3 sequence (DNA): TGTGCCAGCAGCCCATTCGGTGGGGATACGCAGTATTTT. This sequence encodes CASSPFGGDTQYF.

V usage is TRBV10-2 and J usage is TRBJ2-3, with 10 positions matching TRBD2. The CDR3 has 16 amino acids. J was trimmed by 0 bases and V by 7 bases; bases with no gene match: 7. The germline V gene has CDR1 WSHSY and CDR2 SAAADI. The CDR3 here is CASIDSGGPSTDTQYF. The CDR3 DNA follows: TGCGCCAGCATCGATAGCGGGGGGCCTAGCACAGATACGCAGTATTTT.

The chain combines TRBV6-4 with TRBJ1-1, with 8 bases matching TRBD1. Germline trimming cut 7 bases from V and 1 base from J; bases unmatched to any gene: 5. The CDR3 has 14 amino acids. Germline values: CDR1 MRHNA, CDR2 SNTAGT. This CDR3 reads CASKPRGQNTEAFF. DNA of the CDR3: TGTGCCAGCAAACCCAGGGGGCAGAACACTGAAGCTTTCTTT.

The V call is TRBV7-6, the J call TRBJ1-1; D gene ambiguous. This CDR3 contains 14 residues. Between the trimmed V and J ends, which lost 1 base and 0 bases, there was a span of 6 bases. Germline-derived CDR1 and CDR2 are SGHVS and FNYEAQ. Here the CDR3 reads CASSLDGLNTEAFF. The CDR3, as DNA: TGTGCCAGCAGCTTAGACGGCTTGAACACTGAAGCTTTCTTT.

CDR3 protein: CASSSTGTYYEQYF. In DNA, the CDR3 is TGTGCCAGCAGTTCCACCGGGACTTACTACGAGCAGTACTTC. The V gene is TRBV28, the J gene TRBJ2-7; D perhaps matches TRBD2 (6 bases). Germline V CDR1 and CDR2: MDHEN, SYDVKM. The V end was cut by 4 bases, the J end by 3 bases, with 13 bases between. The CDR3 runs to 14 residues.

This clone appeared once. This chain links TRBV5-4 with TRBJ2-7; D is undetermined. This CDR3 spans 12 amino acids. Germline V gene lookup returns CDR1 SGHNT and CDR2 YYREEE (reference sequence). The V end was cut by 1 base, the J end by 4 bases, with 6 bases between. The CDR3 loop reads CASSLNEYEQYF. DNA of the CDR3: TGTGCCAGCAGCTTGAACGAATACGAGCAGTACTTC.

The genes are TRBV5-1 and TRBJ1-2, with no clear D. Germline V gives CDR1 SGHRS, CDR2 YFSETQ. The length of the CDR3 is 13 residues. V lost 0 bases and J 6 bases, leaving 9 bases between the germline ends. CDR3 sequence reads: CASSLEWSNGYTF. In DNA form, the CDR3 reads TGCGCCAGCAGCTTGGAGTGGTCAAATGGCTACACCTTC.

The rearrangement joins TRBV15 to TRBJ2-2; maybe TRBD1 (7 bases). The CDR3 covers 15 residues. The V gene's germline CDR1 is LNHNV and CDR2 YYDKDF (reference sequence). The ends were cut back, 2 bases at V and 7 bases at J, with 14 bases in the middle. In nucleotides, the CDR3 is TGTGCCACCAGCAGAACAGGGGAGGCGAACGGGGAGCTGTTTTTT. Its translation: CATSRTGEANGELFF.

This chain links TRBV27 with TRBJ1-2; TRBD1 matches 11 bases. Per germline, CDR1 MNHEY and CDR2 SMNVEV (reference sequence). The junction had 7 bases not matched to a gene; V was cut back by 2 bases and J by 8 bases. The CDR3 sequence is 15 residues long. This chain's CDR3 is CASSLVYGQGAGYTF. The CDR3, as DNA: TGTGCCAGCAGTTTAGTTTACGGACAGGGGGCGGGCTACACCTTC.

The rearrangement uses TRBV5-1 and TRBJ1-1; tentatively, D is TRBD1 (6 bases). Per germline, CDR1 SGHRS and CDR2 YFSETQ. V was shortened by 2 bases and J by 3 bases, with 17 bases between the two germline ends. CDR3 length: 16 amino acids. The CDR3 coding sequence is TGCGCCAGCAGCTTAGGATACCGGGACATTGACACTGAAGCTTTCTTT. Protein sequence: CASSLGYRDIDTEAFF.

V gene TRBV4-1 combines with J gene TRBJ2-1; D gene unclear. V was trimmed by 1 base and J by 5 bases, leaving 12 bases between them. The CDR3 totals 15 residues. Looked up from germline, CDR1 is MGHRA and CDR2 is YSYEKL. The CDR3 sequence is CASSQGGAANNEQFF. CDR3 sequence (DNA): TGCGCCAGCAGCCAAGGCGGAGCCGCTAACAATGAGCAGTTCTTC.

The chain joins TRBV28 to TRBJ2-5; D remains ambiguous. With 6 bases removed from V and 3 bases from J, the gap between germline ends came to 11 bases. The CDR3 consists of 13 residues. The germline gives CDR1 MDHEN, CDR2 SYDVKM. As DNA, the CDR3 is TGTGCCAGCAGCTCCCCGGCGGAAGAGACCCAGTACTTC. Encoded protein: CASSSPAEETQYF. Full variable domain (rest looked up from reference TRBV28 and TRBJ2-5): DVKVTQSSRYLVKRTGEKVFLECVQDMDHENMFWYRQDPGLGLRLIYFSYDVKMKEKGDIPEGYSVSREKKERFSLILESASTNQTSMYLCASSSPAEETQYFGPGTRLLVL.

The chain joins TRBV10-1 to TRBJ2-7; D not certain. Trimming removed 8 bases at V and 0 bases at J, with 8 bases between. Germline V gives CDR1 WNHNN, CDR2 SYGVQD (reference sequence). The CDR3 covers 12 residues. The CDR3 here is CASSLNSYEQYF. The CDR3 DNA is TGCGCCAGCTCACTGAACTCCTACGAGCAGTACTTC.

Only one count was recorded for this clone. This chain uses TRBV5-1 with TRBJ2-7, with TRBD2 as a possible D gene (5 bases). CDR3 length: 15 amino acids. V lost 6 bases to trimming and J lost 2 bases, with 18 bases between them. The germline V gene encodes CDR1 SGHRS and CDR2 YFSETQ. CDR3 in amino acids: CASNLGPDGTYEQYF. The CDR3 DNA reads as TGCGCCAGCAACCTAGGACCGGACGGGACCTACGAGCAGTACTTC.

This chain uses TRBV30 with TRBJ2-1; D may be TRBD1 (5 bases). V lost 2 bases, J lost 4 bases, and 9 bases lay in between. The CDR3 has 13 residues. The germline CDR1 and CDR2 sequences are GTSNPN and SVGIG (reference sequence). The CDR3 protein is CAWSLGEYNEQFF. Here the CDR3 DNA reads TGTGCCTGGAGTCTAGGGGAATACAATGAGCAGTTCTTC.

The chain combines TRBV6-1 with TRBJ1-2; no clear D. Germline lookup yields CDR1 MNHNS and CDR2 SASEGT. The length of the CDR3 is 16 residues. The germline V and J ends were trimmed by 2 bases and 5 bases, with 18 bases remaining between them. CDR3 coding DNA: TGTGCCAGCAGTGAAACGGTCGGTTACCAGGAGTATGGCTACACCTTC. Translation gives CASSETVGYQEYGYTF.

The V and J genes are TRBV16 and TRBJ2-1; maybe TRBD1 (5 bases). V lost 4 bases to trimming and J lost 5 bases, with 12 bases between them. This CDR3 contains 14 residues. The germline V gene encodes CDR1 KGHSY and CDR2 FQNENV. Here the CDR3 DNA reads TGTGCCAGCAGCCCCAGGGCGGCCAACAATGAGCAGTTCTTC. It is translated as CASSPRAANNEQFF.